The 9 T cell receptor beta chains presented below share a single source sample, sequenced in a study of OX40 agonist ivuxolimab in advanced cancers. TCRdb's table, derived via immunoSEQ multiplex PCR, lists solely in-frame clones and lacks some. The top ten hold roughly 0.85% of the sample, which has roughly 71,000 clones, roughly 89% seen once. This specimen consisted of CD4+ or CD8+ T cells sorted from blood, obtained in a trial of the OX40 agonist ivuxolimab. These TCRs come from an adult with an advanced solid tumor such as melanoma, head and neck, liver or kidney cancer.

This clone was picked up a small number of times. The CDR3 spells CAGGQINSPLHF. In DNA form, the CDR3 reads TGTGCCGGGGGACAGATTAATTCACCCCTCCACTTT. The V and J genes are TRBV6-1 and TRBJ1-6, with 7 bases matching TRBD1. V dropped 11 bases and J dropped 6; count of bases not matched to a gene: 4. The CDR3 is made up of 12 amino acids. The germline gives CDR1 MNHNS, CDR2 SASEGT.

V usage is TRBV9 and J usage is TRBJ1-3; no clear D gene. In germline, CDR1 is SGDLS, CDR2 YYNGEE. Between the trimmed V and J ends, which lost 0 bases and 0 bases, there was a span of 16 bases. This CDR3 has 18 amino acids. The CDR3 DNA follows: TGTGCCAGCAGCGTAGATATAGGAGGCCTGGGCTCTGGAAACACCATATATTTT. Translating gives CASSVDIGGLGSGNTIYF.

The chain uses TRBV19 and TRBJ2-5; D possibly matches TRBD1 or TRBD2 (5 bases each). Germline V gene lookup returns CDR1 LNHDA and CDR2 SQIVND (reference sequence). The CDR3 has 13 amino acids. V was shortened by 5 bases and J by 0 bases, with 7 bases between the two germline ends. Here the CDR3 reads CASSGTYQETQYF. CDR3 in DNA: TGTGCCAGTAGTGGGACCTACCAAGAGACCCAGTACTTC.

This clone was seen only once. The chain combines TRBV9 with TRBJ2-1; 10 bases match TRBD2. The CDR3 sequence is 13 residues long. Germline CDR1 is SGDLS and CDR2 is YYNGEE. V was pared by 3 bases and J by 6 bases, with 0 bases of the junction left unmatched. CDR3 residues: CASSGTSGNEQFF. CDR3 nucleotide sequence: TGTGCCAGCAGCGGGACTAGCGGCAATGAGCAGTTCTTC.

The chain couples TRBV7-3 to TRBJ2-2; 7 bases map to TRBD2. V was pared by 3 bases and J by 1 base, with 2 bases of the junction left unmatched. This CDR3 has 15 amino acids. The germline CDR1 and CDR2 sequences are SGHTA and FQGTGA. The CDR3 DNA reads TGTGCCAGCAGCTTTGCGGGGGTGAACACCGGGGAGCTGTTTTTT. This encodes CASSFAGVNTGELFF.

The rearrangement links TRBV5-1 to TRBJ2-2, with TRBD2 matching 8 bases. V dropped 0 bases and J dropped 4; count of bases not matched to a gene: 5. CDR1 SGHRS and CDR2 YFSETQ come from the germline V gene. This CDR3 has 16 residues. The CDR3 DNA reads TGCGCCAGCAGCTTGGAGGCGGGAGGCACCACCGGGGAGCTGTTTTTT. Protein sequence: CASSLEAGGTTGELFF.

The chain joins TRBV11-3 to TRBJ2-2; D is unclear. The CDR3 has 13 amino acids. V shed 4 bases and J shed 1 base, with 4 bases lying between them. CDR1 is SGHNT and CDR2 is YENEEA in the germline V gene. CDR3 DNA sequence: TGTGCCAGCAGCTGGGTGAACACCGGGGAGCTGTTTTTT. Protein product: CASSWVNTGELFF.

About this clone itself: Mismatch with germline at one junction end may stem from a read error. The rearrangement links TRBV19 to TRBJ2-3; no definite D call. Germline CDR1 is LNHDA and CDR2 is SQIVND (reference sequence). The CDR3 is made up of 12 amino acids. CDR3 bases: TGTGCCAGTAGTGTGAACACAGATGCGCAGTATTTT. It encodes CASSVNTDAQYF.

The V call is TRBV19, the J call TRBJ2-4; maybe TRBD1 (6 bases). Trimming pared 5 bases from V and 8 bases from J, leaving 10 bases between. The germline V gene encodes CDR1 LNHDA and CDR2 SQIVND (reference sequence). There are 12 residues in the CDR3. The CDR3, as DNA: TGTGCCAGTAGTGCCCGACAGGACATTCAGTACTTC. The encoded protein is CASSARQDIQYF.